The sequence of this TCR beta chain was determined in a study of regulatory T cells in long-lasting Graves disease. Combining iRepertoire HTBI primers with Arm-PCR of CDR3 regions, the authors built TCR beta libraries. TCRdb ran MiXCR on the multiplex PCR reads and lists one entry per CDR3 protein. Of roughly 560,000 distinct CDR3 sequences in the sample, 15% to 20% were seen once. V trimming: 4 bases; J trimming: 4 bases; junction bases outside the gene matches: 5. The CDR3 runs 15 residues. The germline V gene has CDR1 SGHRS and CDR2 YFSETQ. Time point: newly diagnosed GD, antithyroid drugs for less than 3 months. The TCR library was made from RNA that had been extracted from PBMCs in TRIzol. EDTA tubes held approximately 10 milliliters of peripheral blood from each patient. The sample was also reused in another study, on T cells in Graves' hyperthyroidism and ophthalmopathy. This second study notes: Graves' hyperthyroidism was deemed stable absent ophthalmopathy progression within 18 months. Stable hyperthyroidism was separated from ophthalmopathy by a model based on 13 V-J features.

Sequences were derived from peripheral blood mononuclear cells (PBMCs), sampled at new diagnosis, from a patient treated with antithyroid drugs. This receptor was taken from a woman aged 40 to 65 with Graves disease. The chain carries TRBV5-1 and TRBJ2-3; 11 bases fit TRBD2. The chain's CDR3 is CASSLSGGAADTQYF. For the CDR3, the DNA is TGCGCCAGCAGCCTTAGCGGGGGGGCAGCAGATACGCAGTATTTT.